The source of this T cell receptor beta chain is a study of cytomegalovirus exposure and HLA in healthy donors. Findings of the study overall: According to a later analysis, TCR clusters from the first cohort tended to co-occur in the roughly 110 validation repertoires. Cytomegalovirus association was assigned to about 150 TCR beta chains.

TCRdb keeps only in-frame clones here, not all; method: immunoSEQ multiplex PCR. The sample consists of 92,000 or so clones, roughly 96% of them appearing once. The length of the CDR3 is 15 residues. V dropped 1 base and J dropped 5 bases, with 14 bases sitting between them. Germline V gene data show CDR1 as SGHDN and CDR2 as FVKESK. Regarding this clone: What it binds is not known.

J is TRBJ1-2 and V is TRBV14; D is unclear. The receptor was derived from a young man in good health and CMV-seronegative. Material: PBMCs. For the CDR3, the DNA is TGTGCCAGCAGCCAAGTTGCCGGTCTCGGGTATGGCTACACCTTC. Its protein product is CASSQVAGLGYGYTF. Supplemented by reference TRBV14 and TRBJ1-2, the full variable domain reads EAGVTQFPSHSVIEKGQTVTLRCDPISGHDNLYWYRRVMGKEIKFLLHFVKESKQDESGMPNNRFLAERTGGTYSTLKVQPAELEDSGVYFCASSQVAGLGYGYTFGSGTRLTVV.